This TCR beta chain was recorded in a study of T-cell reconstitution after alpha-beta-depleted transplantation in children. Points from the study as a whole: T-cell numbers and diversity one year post-transplant derived largely from freshly generated T cells. About two months after transplant, alpha-beta T cells reportedly came from several hundred expanded graft clones. Some patients' high day-60 TCRbeta diversity was attributed to recipient cells surviving conditioning.

The CDR3 has 12 residues. Germline V CDR1 and CDR2: SQVTM, ANQGSEA. The V end was cut by 4 bases, the J end by 0 bases, with 7 bases between. The table lists this clonotype with many counts. No antigen is known for it. Molecular barcoding with unique molecular identifiers was used for the TCRbeta library. Each CDR3 protein is one row after TCRdb ran MiXCR on the PCR reads. The repertoire has some 830,000 distinct CDR3 sequences, approximately 15% of them found once; the top ten carry approximately 5%. The clonotype was recovered from a male patient aged 10 to 17 who had a stem cell transplant for acute lymphoblastic leukemia, so the T cells may come from the graft donor. The material was PBMCs, mostly from graft donor cells, obtained 360 days after TCRalphabeta/CD19-depleted stem cell transplant. The chain uses TRBV29-1 and TRBJ2-7, with D unresolved. DNA for the CDR3: TGCAGCGTTGCATCCGACTCCTACGAGCAGTACTTC. Amino acid sequence: CSVASDSYEQYF.